The clone carrying this TCR beta chain was recorded a few times. The CDR3 runs 12 residues. Germline CDR1 reads MDHEN; CDR2 reads SYDVKM. V shed 5 bases, J shed 7 bases, and the junction held 3 bases outside the gene matches. These data are taken from a study of cytomegalovirus exposure and HLA in healthy donors. The data were produced by immunoSEQ multiplex PCR, yet TCRdb's version contains in-frame clones alone and is incomplete. The sample lists about 78,000 clones; 90% to 97% were seen once. The sequenced sample was PBMCs. This clonotype was obtained from a man in his late teens or twenties in good health and CMV-seropositive. The V call is TRBV28, the J call TRBJ2-3, with TRBD1 matching 7 bases. CDR3 DNA sequence: TGTGCCAGCAGTGAACAGGGGTATACGCAGTATTTT. As protein: CASSEQGYTQYF.